This T cell receptor (beta chain) was sequenced for a study of technical replicates of blood from a few donors. Clones were sequenced by immunoSEQ multiplex PCR, and TCRdb holds only the in-frame ones, with some missing. The sample holds 13,000 to 15,000 clones, roughly 80% seen once. The CDR3 totals 16 residues. The ends lost 5 bases at V and 3 bases at J; junction bases unmatched: 3. Germline assignment: CDR1 SGHVS and CDR2 FQNEAQ. The sequenced material came from PBMCs. This chain joins TRBV7-8 and TRBJ2-1, with TRBD2 matching 14 bases. The receptor was isolated from a human donor in good health. The CDR3 region has the DNA TGTGCCAGCAGCACCGGGACTAGCGGGAGCTACAATGAGCAGTTCTTC. It is translated as CASSTGTSGSYNEQFF.